The following is a T cell receptor beta chain sequence with its context. The data were taken from a study of T cell responses to AZD1222 COVID-19 vaccine. Here immunoSEQ multiplex PCR was the method, and the copy in TCRdb shows in-frame clones only, minus some. The sample has some 150,000 clones, more than 90% seen once. The TCR originated in an adult who received the AZD1222 COVID-19 vaccine. Sequencing was performed on peripheral blood, taken 28 days after the second AZD1222 dose.

The CDR3 region has the DNA TGTGCCAGCAGTGAAGGCGAGGGGGCCTATGGCTACACCTTC. Its translation is CASSEGEGAYGYTF. V and J are TRBV6-1 and TRBJ1-2; 7 positions match TRBD1. The CDR3 consists of 14 residues. V shed 1 base, J shed 4 bases, and the junction held 3 bases outside the gene matches. Germline V gene sequence: CDR1 MNHNS, CDR2 SASEGT.